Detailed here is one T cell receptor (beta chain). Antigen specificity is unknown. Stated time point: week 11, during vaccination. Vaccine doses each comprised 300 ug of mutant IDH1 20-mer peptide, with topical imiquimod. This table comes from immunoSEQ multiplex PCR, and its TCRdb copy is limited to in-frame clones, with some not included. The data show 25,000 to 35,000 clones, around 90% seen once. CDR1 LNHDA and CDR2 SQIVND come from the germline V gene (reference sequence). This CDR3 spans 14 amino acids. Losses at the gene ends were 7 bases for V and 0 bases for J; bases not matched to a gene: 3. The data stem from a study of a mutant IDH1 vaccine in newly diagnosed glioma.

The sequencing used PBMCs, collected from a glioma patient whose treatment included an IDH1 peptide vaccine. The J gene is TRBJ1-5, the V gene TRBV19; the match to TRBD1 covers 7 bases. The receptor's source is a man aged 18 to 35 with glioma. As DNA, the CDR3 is TGTGCCAGTAAAGGGGACAGTAGCAATCAGCCCCAGCATTTT. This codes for CASKGDSSNQPQHF.